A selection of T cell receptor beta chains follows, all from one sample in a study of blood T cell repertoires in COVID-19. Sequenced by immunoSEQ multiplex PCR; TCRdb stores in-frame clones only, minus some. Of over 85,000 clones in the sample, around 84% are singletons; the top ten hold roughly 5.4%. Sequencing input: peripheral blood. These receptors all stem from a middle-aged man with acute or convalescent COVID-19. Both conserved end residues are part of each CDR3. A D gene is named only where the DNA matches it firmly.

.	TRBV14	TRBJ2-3	TGTGCCAGCAGCCAAGAAGGAGTGTTATCAGATACGCAGTATTTT	CASSQEGVLSDTQYF
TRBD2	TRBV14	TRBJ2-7	TGTGCCAGCAGCCAAGCCCGGACTAGCGGGATCTACGAGCAGTACTTC	CASSQARTSGIYEQYF
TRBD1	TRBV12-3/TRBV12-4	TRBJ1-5	TGTGCCAGCAGGACAGGGGGCAATCAGCCCCAGCATTTT	CASRTGGNQPQHF
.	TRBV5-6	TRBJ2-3	TGTGCCAGCAGCTTCGATCGGCGACTAGACACAGATACGCAGTATTTT	CASSFDRRLDTDTQYF
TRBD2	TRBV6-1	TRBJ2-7	TGTGCCAGCAGTGAAGAGCGGGGCTACGAGCAGTACTTC	CASSEERGYEQYF
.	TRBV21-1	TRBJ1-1	TGTGCCAGCAGCTCACCAGGGGTTGGACCTCGGCCCCTCATGAACACTGAAGCTTTCTTT	CASSSPGVGPRPLMNTEAFF
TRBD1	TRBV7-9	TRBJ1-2	TGTGCCAGCAGCTTAGAGGTTTCGAGACAGGGGGGAAGATTGTATGGCTACACCTTC	CASSLEVSRQGGRLYGYTF
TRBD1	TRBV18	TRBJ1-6	TGTGCCAGCTCACCACCGTTAGGGACAGAAGATAATTCACCCCTCCACTTT	CASSPPLGTEDNSPLHF
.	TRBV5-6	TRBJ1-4	TGTGCCAGCAGCTTTCCCGGCAGGGATAATGAAAAACTGTTTTTT	CASSFPGRDNEKLFF
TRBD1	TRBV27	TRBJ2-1	TGTGCCAGCTCTTGGACAGGGGGGTTCTATGAGCAGTTCTTC	CASSWTGGFYEQFF
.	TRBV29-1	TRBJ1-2	TGCAGCGCTACGACCGGGATCACCGGCGGCTACACCTTC	CSATTGITGGYTF
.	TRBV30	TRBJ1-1	TGTGCCTGGAGTCCCTTTTGGCTCCAAGGGGACACTGAAGCTTTCTTT	CAWSPFWLQGDTEAFF
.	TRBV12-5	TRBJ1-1	TGTGCTAGTGGTTTGGTATTTTTGGGGGGAGGCACTGAAGCTTTCTTT	CASGLVFLGGGTEAFF
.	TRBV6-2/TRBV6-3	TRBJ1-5	TGTGCCAGCAGTTACGGGGGGAATCAGCCCCAGCATTTT	CASSYGGNQPQHF
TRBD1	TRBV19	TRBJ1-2	TGTGCCAGTAGTACCAGCACAGGGGAAGGGTTTGGCTACACCTTC	CASSTSTGEGFGYTF
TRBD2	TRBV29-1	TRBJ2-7	TGCAGCGTTGAAAGGTGGACTAGCGGGAGGGCCGCCTACGAGCAGTACTTC	CSVERWTSGRAAYEQYF
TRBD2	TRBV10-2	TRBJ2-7	TGCGCCAGCAGTGAGGTACTAGCGGGGGCCTCCTACGAGCAGTACTTC	CASSEVLAGASYEQYF
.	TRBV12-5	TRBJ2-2	TGTGCTAGTAACGCGAAACCCTCGGCCTGGGACACCACCGGGGAGCTGTTTTTT	CASNAKPSAWDTTGELFF
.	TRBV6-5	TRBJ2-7	TGTGCCAGCAGTCCCTTATTGAGGGAGTGGTACGAGCAGTACTTC	CASSPLLREWYEQYF
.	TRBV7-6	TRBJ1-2	TGTGCCAGCAGCTTAGGGTCCGGCGGCCAGAACTATGGCTACACCTTC	CASSLGSGGQNYGYTF
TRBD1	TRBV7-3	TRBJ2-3	TGTGCCAGCAGCAGCAATTCAGGGGGCGGTTCAGATACGCAGTATTTT	CASSSNSGGGSDTQYF
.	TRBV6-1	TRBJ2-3	TGTGCCAGCAGTGAGCAGGCCCACACAGATACGCAGTATTTT	CASSEQAHTDTQYF
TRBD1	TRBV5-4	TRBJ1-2	TGTGCCAGCAGCTTAACAGGGGTTAGTGGCTACACCTTC	CASSLTGVSGYTF
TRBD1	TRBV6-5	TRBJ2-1	TGTGCCAGCAGGTCGGGACAGGGGGTCCATGAGCAGTTCTTC	CASRSGQGVHEQFF
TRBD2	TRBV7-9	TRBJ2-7	TGTGCCAGCATTCCCGGGACTAGCGGTCGCTACGAGCAGTACTTC	CASIPGTSGRYEQYF
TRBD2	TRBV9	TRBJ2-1	TGTGCCAGCAGTAGGACGGGGGGGTTGAATGAGCAGTTCTTC	CASSRTGGLNEQFF